What follows is one T cell receptor (beta chain) and its context. The data belong to a study of blood T cell repertoires in COVID-19. Whole-study context: Whether acute or convalescent, the COVID-19 samples came from the United States, Italy and Spain. PBMCs, B-cell-depleted T cells, or T cells provided the cDNA or gDNA that made up the material.

Authors' processing steps: Reference gene primer amplification gave nucleated cell count estimates. The assay was immunoSEQ multiplex PCR, and TCRdb's table has in-frame clones only and misses some. V and J calls and clone size follow that table, whereas D and trimming were derived from the DNA. The sample holds more than 40,000 clones, around 86% seen once. CDR3 length equals 14 residues. V gave up 4 bases and J gave up 4 bases; unmatched junction bases: 9. CDR1 and CDR2 (germline): GTSNPN, SVGIG (reference sequence). Sequencing input: peripheral blood. This TCR derives from a human donor with acute or convalescent COVID-19. The donor label of this sample is uncertain. The chain couples TRBV30 to TRBJ2-7; TRBD2 aligns across 8 bases. The CDR3 region is CAWNRPGLVYEQYF. The CDR3, as DNA: TGTGCCTGGAATCGGCCGGGACTAGTGTACGAGCAGTACTTC.